This T cell receptor (beta chain) was documented in a study of blood T cells in healthy people across ages. Study findings and constraints: Naive and antigen-experienced cells were not separated, limiting conclusive comparison.

This CDR3 spans 14 amino acids. CDR1 and CDR2 (germline): DFQATT, SNEGSKA (reference sequence). Trimming stripped 4 bases from V and 3 bases from J, with 12 bases between. As to this clonotype: What it binds is not known.

PCR was performed a second time for about 6 to 12 cycles using a sample-barcoded 5' primer and a J-beta primer mix. Tags on each cDNA molecule came from a template-switch adaptor with 12 random nucleotides. In TCRdb, the 5' RACE reads were re-called with MiXCR into one record per CDR3 protein. The data contain 750,000 to 950,000 distinct CDR3 sequences, 50% to 65% of them singletons. The chain couples TRBV20-1 to TRBJ1-4; D is undetermined. The sequenced sample was blood. This TCR derives from a man older than 75 in good health. The CDR3 region is CSAKSVKANEKLFF. The CDR3 DNA sequence: TGCAGTGCTAAGTCCGTGAAGGCTAATGAAAAACTGTTTTTT.